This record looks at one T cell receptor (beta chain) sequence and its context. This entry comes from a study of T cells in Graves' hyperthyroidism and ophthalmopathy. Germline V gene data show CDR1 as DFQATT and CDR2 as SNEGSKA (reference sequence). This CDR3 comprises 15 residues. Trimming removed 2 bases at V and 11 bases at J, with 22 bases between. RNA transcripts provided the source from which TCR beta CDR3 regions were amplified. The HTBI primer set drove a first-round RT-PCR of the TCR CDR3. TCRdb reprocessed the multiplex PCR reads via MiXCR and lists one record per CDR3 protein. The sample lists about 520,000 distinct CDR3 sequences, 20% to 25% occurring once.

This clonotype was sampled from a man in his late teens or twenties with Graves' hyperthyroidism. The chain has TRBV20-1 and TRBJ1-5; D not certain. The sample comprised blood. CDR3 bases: TGCAGTGCTAGACCGCCAGCTCTTCCCAACTCAGCCCAGCATTTT. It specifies CSARPPALPNSAQHF.